This note documents a single T cell receptor beta chain sequence. Its antigen is undetermined. The naive CD8 population came from CD45RO-negative cells selected for CCR7, without terminally differentiated effector memory CD45RA+ cells. The donors were adults (healthy and HIV-negative) with no recent acute infections or vaccinations. The data belong to a study of shared clonotypes between healthy human individuals. Study-level background: CD4 naive cells filled three plates per donor, CD4 memory three, CD8 naive two and CD8 memory one.

Points from the study as a whole: Naive subsets usually exceeded memory subsets in estimated richness. Investigators collected only blood, and repertoires in tissues likely differ.

The assay was immunoSEQ multiplex PCR, and TCRdb's table has in-frame clones only and misses some. Found here are about 1,800,000 clones, less than 95% of them singletons; the top ten hold 1.2%. CDR3 length equals 17 residues. In germline, CDR1 is SNHLY, CDR2 FYNNEI. V was pared by 3 bases and J by 1 base, with 6 bases of the junction left unmatched. J is TRBJ2-2 and V is TRBV2; 9 bases are shared with TRBD2. This sequence was found in a man younger than 30 in good health. The specimen sequenced was naive CD8+ T cells sorted from blood. CDR3 DNA: TGTGCCAGCAGTGAGACGTTAGCGGGAGAGAACACCGGGGAGCTGTTTTTT. It specifies CASSETLAGENTGELFF.